The clone carrying this T cell receptor beta chain was detected only a few times. Its antigen remains unidentified. cDNA libraries of TCR beta carried unique molecular identifiers. Using its own MiXCR run on the PCR reads, TCRdb lists one record per CDR3 protein. The table includes approximately 690,000 distinct CDR3 sequences, approximately 60% detected once. This sample is drawn from a study of post-analysis software for immune sequencing data. General study results and limits: Roughly five TRBV segments appeared more often in patients than in controls, and TRBV5-6, TRBV5-1 and TRBV20-1 were among these.

The V end was cut by 1 base, the J end by 8 bases, with 23 bases between. CDR1 and CDR2 from the germline V gene are SGHVS and FNYEAQ. CDR3 size: 17 residues. This chain connects TRBV7-6 to TRBJ1-2; a possible D gene is TRBD1 (5 bases). Specimen: blood. This receptor was identified in a girl aged 2 to 10 with multiple sclerosis. CDR3 DNA sequence: TGTGCCAGCAGCTTAGATCGGGGCAGTAGGGTGAACGACGGCTACACCTTC. As protein: CASSLDRGSRVNDGYTF.